The sequence of this T cell receptor (beta chain) was determined in a study of siplizumab effects on memory and regulatory T cells. General study findings and limits: Unstimulated subsets accounted for the mapping of only a minor share of the clones that were alloreactive. Mappable alloreactive CD4+ clones averaged 68.8% Treg-derived with siplizumab versus roughly 30% in controls. Proliferating Tregs' suppressive function in siplizumab cultures went unconfirmed.

The CDR3 loop spans 13 amino acids. V gave up 5 bases and J gave up 5 bases, with 12 bases separating them. Germline lookup yields CDR1 SGHDN and CDR2 FVKESK. Details on this clone: The antigen remains undetermined.

Produced via immunoSEQ multiplex PCR; TCRdb's table is partial and in-frame only. Of some 100,000 clones in the sample, about 91% were seen once. The sample comprised CD4+ T cells sorted from blood. The receptor comes from a human donor in good health. Some clones in this sample may be carry-over from other donors' samples. The chain carries TRBV14 and TRBJ1-1; the D gene is possibly TRBD1 (5 bases). The CDR3 DNA follows: TGTGCCAGCAGCATTCCCGGGGGGACTGAAGCTTTCTTT. Protein product: CASSIPGGTEAFF.